The TCR beta chain under discussion was sequenced for a study of patients and donors after allogeneic stem cell transplantation. TCRdb reprocessed the RT-PCR reads with MiXCR, giving one entry per CDR3 protein. Of 150,000 to 200,000 distinct CDR3 sequences in the sample, about 30% are singletons; the top ten hold 3.2%. This CDR3 spans 16 amino acids. The germline V gene has CDR1 SGHRS and CDR2 YFSETQ. Trimming took off 0 bases at V and 6 bases at J, with 16 bases between the two ends. The chain joins TRBV5-1 to TRBJ2-1, with D possibly being TRBD1 or TRBD2 (5 bases each). The receptor was isolated from a human donor who was either an allogeneic HSCT recipient or a stem cell or donor lymphocyte infusion donor (not recorded which). It is not recorded whose cells these are; they may come from a transplant donor. The specimen was blood, either unsorted or a sorted T cell fraction (not recorded which). The CDR3 nucleotides read TGCGCCAGCAGCTTGGCCGGGACCCAGCCTGGCAATGAGCAGTTCTTC. The encoded protein is CASSLAGTQPGNEQFF.